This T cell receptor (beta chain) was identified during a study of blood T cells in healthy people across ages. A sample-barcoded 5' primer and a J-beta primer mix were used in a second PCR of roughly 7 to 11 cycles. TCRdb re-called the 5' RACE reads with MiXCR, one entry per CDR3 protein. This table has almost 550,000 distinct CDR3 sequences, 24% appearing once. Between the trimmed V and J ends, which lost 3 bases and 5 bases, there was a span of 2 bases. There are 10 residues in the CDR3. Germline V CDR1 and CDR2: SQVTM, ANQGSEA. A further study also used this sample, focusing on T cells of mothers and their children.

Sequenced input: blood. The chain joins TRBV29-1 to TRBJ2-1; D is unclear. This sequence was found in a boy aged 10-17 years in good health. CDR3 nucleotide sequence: TGCAGCGTTGAGGACAATGAGCAGTTCTTC. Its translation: CSVEDNEQFF.